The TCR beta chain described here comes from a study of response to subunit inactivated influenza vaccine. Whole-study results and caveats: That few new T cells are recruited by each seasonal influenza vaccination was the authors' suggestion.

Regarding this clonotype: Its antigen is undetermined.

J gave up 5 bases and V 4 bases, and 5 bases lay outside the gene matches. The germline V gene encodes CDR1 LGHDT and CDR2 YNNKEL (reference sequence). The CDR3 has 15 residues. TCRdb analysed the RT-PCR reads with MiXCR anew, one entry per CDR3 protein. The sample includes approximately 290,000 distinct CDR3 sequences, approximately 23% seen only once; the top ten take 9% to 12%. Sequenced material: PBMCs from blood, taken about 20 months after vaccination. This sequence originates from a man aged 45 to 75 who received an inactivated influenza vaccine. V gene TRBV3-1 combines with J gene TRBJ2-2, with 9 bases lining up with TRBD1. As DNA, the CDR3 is TGTGCCAGCAGCCCGGGACAGGGTTGGACCGGGGAGCTGTTTTTT. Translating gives CASSPGQGWTGELFF.